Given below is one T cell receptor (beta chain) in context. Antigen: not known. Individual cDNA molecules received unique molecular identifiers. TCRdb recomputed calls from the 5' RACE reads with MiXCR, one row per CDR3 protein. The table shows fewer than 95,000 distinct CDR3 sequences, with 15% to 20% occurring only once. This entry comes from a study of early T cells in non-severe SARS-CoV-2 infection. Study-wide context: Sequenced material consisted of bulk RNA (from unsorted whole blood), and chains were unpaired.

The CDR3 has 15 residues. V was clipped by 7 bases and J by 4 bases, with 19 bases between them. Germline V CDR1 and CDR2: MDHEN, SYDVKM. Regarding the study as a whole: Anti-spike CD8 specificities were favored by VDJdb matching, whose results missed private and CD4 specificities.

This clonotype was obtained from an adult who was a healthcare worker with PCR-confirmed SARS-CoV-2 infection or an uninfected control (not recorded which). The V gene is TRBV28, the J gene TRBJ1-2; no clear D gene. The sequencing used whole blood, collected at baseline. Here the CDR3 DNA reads TGTGCCAGCATCTCCGCCCGACCGGCGTTCTATGGCTACACCTTC. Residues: CASISARPAFYGYTF.